The 26 T cell receptor beta chains reported below all come from one sample, sequenced in a study of beta chain features in type 1 diabetes. The sequenced template was cDNA made from the entire isolated RNA. Produced via immunoSEQ multiplex PCR; TCRdb's table is partial and in-frame only. The table includes 600,000 to 650,000 clones, roughly 16% detected once. Sample: naive CD4+ T cells from blood. The receptors were gathered from a man between 18 and 29 years old in good health.

This clone has more than one count but fewer than ten. V usage is TRBV28 and J usage is TRBJ2-5; TRBD2 agrees at 8 bases. This CDR3 has 16 amino acids. Germline values: CDR1 MDHEN, CDR2 SYDVKM. The V and J ends lost 5 bases and 4 bases, in that order; junction bases with no gene match: 12. In DNA form, the CDR3 reads TGTGCCAGCAGTCCCCTCCGGGGGGGATCAGGAGAGACCCAGTACTTC. Its translation: CASSPLRGGSGETQYF. Together with reference TRBV28 and TRBJ2-5, the CDR3 gives the full variable domain: DVKVTQSSRYLVKRTGEKVFLECVQDMDHENMFWYRQDPGLGLRLIYFSYDVKMKEKGDIPEGYSVSREKKERFSLILESASTNQTSMYLCASSPLRGGSGETQYFGPGTRLLVL.

The CDR3 reads CAISETLSGANVLTF. The DNA of the CDR3 is TGTGCCATCAGTGAAACCCTCTCTGGGGCCAACGTCCTGACTTTC. The rearrangement uses TRBV10-3 and TRBJ2-6; D gene unclear. V lost 3 bases to trimming and J lost 0 bases, with 6 bases between them. The CDR3 length is 15 residues. Germline V gives CDR1 ENHRY, CDR2 SYGVKD.

This rearrangement joins TRBV5-1 to TRBJ1-6; D uncertain. Deletions cut 0 bases from V and 5 bases from J, with 6 bases between. In germline, CDR1 is SGHRS, CDR2 YFSETQ. CDR3 length equals 14 residues. The CDR3 region has the DNA TGCGCCAGCAGCTTGGAAGGGAATAATTCACCCCTCCACTTT. Residues: CASSLEGNNSPLHF.

This chain joins TRBV7-2 and TRBJ1-2; 9 nucleotides agree with TRBD1. The J segment lost 2 bases and the V segment lost 1 base, leaving 2 bases of the junction unmatched. This CDR3 spans 15 amino acids. CDR1 is SGHTA, CDR2 FQGNSA, per germline. CDR3 sequence reads: CASSLGGTGNYGYTF. CDR3 nucleotides: TGTGCCAGCAGCTTAGGGGGGACAGGGAACTATGGCTACACCTTC. Looking up the rest from reference TRBV7-2 and TRBJ1-2 gives the full variable domain: GAGVSQSPSNKVTEKGKDVELRCDPISGHTALYWYRQSLGQGLEFLIYFQGNSAPDKSGLPSDRFSAERTGGSVSTLTIQRTQQEDSAVYLCASSLGGTGNYGYTFGSGTRLTVV.

This clone was found a few times. V and J are TRBV29-1 and TRBJ2-3; D is perhaps TRBD1 (5 bases). Germline CDR1 SQVTM, CDR2 ANQGSEA. The germline V and J ends were trimmed by 5 bases and 4 bases, with 19 bases remaining between them. The CDR3 extends over 15 amino acids. The DNA for the CDR3 is TGCAGCGTTACGATTCAGGGTTCTGGCGCAGATACGCAGTATTTT. As protein: CSVTIQGSGADTQYF.

This clone has a handful of counts. This sequence joins TRBV2 and TRBJ1-4, with 7 bases fitting TRBD1. Germline trimming cut 7 bases from V and 7 bases from J; bases unmatched to any gene: 9. The germline V gene has CDR1 SNHLY and CDR2 FYNNEI. The CDR3 is 14 residues long. The CDR3 sequence: CASNRQGGFEKLFF. CDR3 bases: TGTGCCAGCAACCGACAGGGAGGGTTTGAAAAACTGTTTTTT.

The chain joins TRBV18 to TRBJ2-5, with D uncertain. From germline, CDR1 is KGHSH and CDR2 LQKENI. V was shortened by 2 bases and J by 1 base, with 11 bases between the two germline ends. This CDR3 has 15 amino acids. The CDR3 DNA reads as TGTGCCAGCTCACCAAGACTTAACCTCCAAGAGACCCAGTACTTC. This sequence encodes CASSPRLNLQETQYF.

This clone came up a few times. The chain has TRBV19 and TRBJ1-5, with D hard to call. Trimming shortened V by 2 bases and J by 4 bases, and 6 bases separated the two germline ends. The V gene's germline CDR1 is LNHDA and CDR2 SQIVND (reference sequence). The CDR3 is made up of 13 amino acids. This chain's CDR3 is CASSIRVNQPQHF. CDR3 coding DNA: TGTGCCAGTAGTATAAGGGTTAATCAGCCCCAGCATTTT.

This CDR3 is CAWDRGSDEQYF. The CDR3 nucleotides are TGTGCCTGGGACAGGGGTTCGGACGAGCAGTACTTC. The chain carries TRBV30 and TRBJ2-7; 8 positions agree with TRBD1. Germline CDR1 GTSNPN, CDR2 SVGIG (reference sequence). The CDR3 covers 12 residues. Trimming removed 5 bases from V and 5 bases from J; junction bases left unmatched: 5.

This clone was observed a few times. This chain joins TRBV7-2 and TRBJ2-4, with a possible D match to TRBD1 (6 bases). CDR1 is SGHTA and CDR2 is FQGNSA in the germline V gene. The CDR3 has 13 amino acids. Trimming shortened V by 1 base and J by 7 bases, and 8 bases separated the two germline ends. The CDR3 loop reads CASSLGQGNIQYF. The CDR3 nucleotides read TGTGCCAGCAGCTTAGGCCAGGGGAACATTCAGTACTTC.

The V gene is TRBV19, the J gene TRBJ2-1; TRBD1 matches at 12 bases. Looked up from germline, CDR1 is LNHDA and CDR2 is SQIVND (reference sequence). V lost 6 bases, J lost 9 bases, and 9 bases stayed unmatched. The CDR3 sequence is 15 residues long. For the CDR3, the DNA is TGTGCCAGTAGACTGTGGGACAGGGGGCAAAGTGAGCAGTTCTTC. Its protein product is CASRLWDRGQSEQFF. Full variable domain (rest looked up from reference TRBV19 and TRBJ2-1): DGGITQSPKYLFRKEGQNVTLSCEQNLNHDAMYWYRQDPGQGLRLIYYSQIVNDFQKGDIAEGYSVSREKKESFPLTVTSAQKNPTAFYLCASRLWDRGQSEQFFGPGTRLTVL.

This clone was seen a few times. The chain carries TRBV5-4 and TRBJ2-7; 10 nucleotides line up with TRBD1. This CDR3 region has 16 residues. From germline, CDR1 is SGHNT and CDR2 YYREEE (reference sequence). The V and J ends lost 3 bases and 5 bases, in that order; junction bases with no gene match: 11. The CDR3 bases are TGTGCCAGCAGCTGGGTTAGGGACAGGGGATTCCACGAGCAGTACTTC. Protein: CASSWVRDRGFHEQYF.

This chain links TRBV5-1 with TRBJ2-1; D perhaps matches TRBD2 (5 bases). V lost 0 bases, J lost 10 bases, and 17 bases lay in between. CDR1 is SGHRS and CDR2 is YFSETQ in the germline V gene. The CDR3 is 15 residues long. This CDR3 reads CASSLAENRGLEQFF. In DNA form, the CDR3 reads TGCGCCAGCAGCTTGGCCGAAAACCGAGGGCTAGAGCAGTTCTTC.

This clone was observed a few times. The chain uses TRBV7-2 and TRBJ1-3; D unclear. Trimming pared 1 base from V and 0 bases from J, leaving 4 bases between. The CDR3 length is 14 residues. Per germline, CDR1 SGHTA and CDR2 FQGNSA. CDR3 bases: TGTGCCAGCAGCTTAGATTTCTCTGGAAACACCATATATTTT. Its protein is CASSLDFSGNTIYF.

The rearrangement uses TRBV28 and TRBJ2-4; tentatively, D is TRBD1 (7 bases). This CDR3 region has 15 residues. Germline V gives CDR1 MDHEN, CDR2 SYDVKM. V was cut by 7 bases and J by 5 bases, with 18 bases left in between. The DNA of the CDR3 is TGTGCCAGCACCGTAATCCAGGGGGGCCAAAACATTCAGTACTTC. This sequence encodes CASTVIQGGQNIQYF.

This sequence joins TRBV5-1 and TRBJ2-6, with no clear D. The CDR3 contains 15 residues. The V and J ends lost 1 base and 3 bases respectively, with 8 bases between them. Germline V lookup: CDR1 SGHRS, CDR2 YFSETQ. The CDR3: CASSLLGFGANVLTF. As DNA, the CDR3 is TGCGCCAGCAGCTTGCTGGGGTTTGGGGCCAACGTCCTGACTTTC.

V gene TRBV7-2 combines with J gene TRBJ2-1, with 7 bases lining up with TRBD2. Germline lookup yields CDR1 SGHTA and CDR2 FQGNSA. The CDR3 spans 14 residues. V was clipped by 2 bases and J by 4 bases; unmatched bases: 2. Here the CDR3 reads CASSLKGGYNEQFF. CDR3 nucleotides: TGTGCCAGCAGCTTAAAGGGAGGGTACAATGAGCAGTTCTTC.

This clone has a handful of counts. The chain has TRBV9 and TRBJ1-2, with D perhaps matching TRBD1 (5 bases). V shed 0 bases and J shed 4 bases, with 13 bases lying between them. This CDR3 contains 15 residues. Germline assignment: CDR1 SGDLS and CDR2 YYNGEE. This chain's CDR3 is CASSVEQGAGYGYTF. The CDR3 DNA sequence: TGTGCCAGCAGCGTAGAGCAGGGAGCTGGCTATGGCTACACCTTC.

The chain is built from TRBV5-1 and TRBJ1-6; a weak D match, TRBD1 (5 bases). Per germline, CDR1 SGHRS and CDR2 YFSETQ. V was pared by 3 bases and J by 5 bases, with 9 bases between. The CDR3 totals 14 residues. The DNA for the CDR3 is TGCGCCAGCAGCTGGGGCAGGGATAATTCACCCCTCCACTTT. It encodes CASSWGRDNSPLHF.

J is TRBJ1-2 and V is TRBV30, with D perhaps matching TRBD1 (6 bases). CDR1 is GTSNPN and CDR2 is SVGIG in the germline V gene (reference sequence). Trimming removed 4 bases at V and 7 bases at J, with 16 bases between. The CDR3 contains 13 residues. CDR3: CAWTGAPAGGYTF. Written as DNA, the CDR3 is TGTGCCTGGACAGGGGCCCCCGCTGGTGGCTACACCTTC. Together with reference TRBV30 and TRBJ1-2, the CDR3 gives the full variable domain: SQTIHQWPATLVQPVGSPLSLECTVEGTSNPNLYWYRQAAGRGLQLLFYSVGIGQISSEVPQNLSASRPQDRQFILSSKKLLLSDSGFYLCAWTGAPAGGYTFGSGTRLTVV.

Only a few counts were recorded for this clone. Other DNA variants within this sample encode the same CDR3. This CDR3 reads CAWSRDRGNQPQHF. The CDR3, as DNA: TGTGCCTGGAGTCGGGACAGGGGGAATCAGCCCCAGCATTTT. The rearrangement joins TRBV30 to TRBJ1-5; 11 nucleotides line up with TRBD1. With 2 bases clipped from V and 4 bases from J, the junction kept 1 base outside the gene matches. This CDR3 contains 14 residues. Germline CDR1 GTSNPN, CDR2 SVGIG (reference sequence).

In its sample, this clone was seen many times. The sample carries other DNA sequences with the same CDR3. The chain recombines TRBV11-1 with TRBJ2-1; D is unresolved. V was shortened by 1 base and J by 6 bases, with 1 base between the two germline ends. The CDR3 covers 11 residues. Germline CDR1 is SGHAT and CDR2 is FQDESV (reference sequence). This chain's CDR3 is CASSLVNEQFF. The CDR3 coding sequence is TGTGCCAGCAGCTTAGTCAATGAGCAGTTCTTC.

Of note for this clone: The identical CDR3 is also encoded by other nucleotide sequences in the sample. The V call is TRBV28, the J call TRBJ2-5; D remains unclear. Germline CDR1 MDHEN, CDR2 SYDVKM. This CDR3 region has 10 residues. Trimming stripped 6 bases from V and 5 bases from J, with 4 bases between. In nucleotides, the CDR3 is TGTGCCAGCAGCCTGGAGACCCAGTACTTC. It yields the protein CASSLETQYF.

The CDR3 nucleotides read TGCGCCAGCAGCTTGGCGGGCCTACTAGCGGGGGCGCAGCAGTTCTTC. It codes for CASSLAGLLAGAQQFF. This chain connects TRBV5-1 to TRBJ2-1, with 11 bases lining up with TRBD2. The germline CDR1 and CDR2 sequences are SGHRS and YFSETQ. This CDR3 contains 16 residues. Losses at the gene ends were 0 bases for V and 11 bases for J; bases not matched to a gene: 10.

The chain joins TRBV23-1 to TRBJ2-4, with D possibly TRBD2 on 5 matching bases. TRBV23-1 is annotated as an ORF whose role is uncertain. Trimming left V 2 bases short and J 2 bases short, with 10 bases between. This CDR3 contains 15 residues. CDR3 in DNA: TGCGCCAGCAGTCAACGTTCGGGGACCAAAAACATTCAGTACTTC. Protein: CASSQRSGTKNIQYF.

A few counts support this clone. The gene calls are TRBV6-5 and TRBJ2-7; 11 nucleotides align to TRBD2. V lost 10 bases to trimming and J lost 10 bases; unmatched junction nucleotides: 9. The CDR3 consists of 12 residues. Germline CDR1 is MNHEY and CDR2 is SVGAGI. The DNA for the CDR3 is TGTGCCACCCTTGGGACTAGCGGTTTCCAGTACTTC. Its protein is CATLGTSGFQYF.